The rows below give T cell receptor beta chains drawn from one sample of a study of CD8+ T cells in alopecia areata. TCRdb keeps only in-frame clones here, not all; method: immunoSEQ multiplex PCR. The profile covers 98,000 or so clones, with around 59% appearing a single time and 20% to 25% taken by the ten largest. The sequenced sample was CD8+ T cells sorted from blood. These receptors were collected from a human donor in good health. The CDR3 runs from the conserved cysteine through the conserved F or W. Fields, in order: CDR3 DNA, CDR3 protein, clone size, J gene, V gene, D gene. The D gene is left open where the match is weak. Size tells how often a clone was seen (once, few, many) or the class of an expanded clone, and some rows leave it out.

CDR3 DNA: TGCGCCAGCAGCCAATCCCTACTCCAGGGGGCATCCTACGAGCAGTACTTC; CDR3 protein: CASSQSLLQGASYEQYF; clone size: few; J gene: TRBJ2-7; V gene: TRBV4-1; D gene: TRBD1
CDR3 DNA: TGCAGCGTTGATCAGGGAGGTCCCGGGGAGCTGTTTTTT; CDR3 protein: CSVDQGGPGELFF; clone size: .; J gene: TRBJ2-2; V gene: TRBV29-1; D gene: .
CDR3 DNA: TGTGCCAGCAGTGAAGCCCTAGCTGGGTGGGGCACCGGGGAGCTGTTTTTT; CDR3 protein: CASSEALAGWGTGELFF; clone size: .; J gene: TRBJ2-2; V gene: TRBV25-1; D gene: .
CDR3 DNA: TGTGCCAGCAGCTCGGGACTTGACACTGAAGCTTTCTTT; CDR3 protein: CASSSGLDTEAFF; clone size: .; J gene: TRBJ1-1; V gene: TRBV5-6; D gene: .
CDR3 DNA: TGTGCCAGCAGTTACTCGTTTGGGGAGAACACTGAAGCTTTCTTT; CDR3 protein: CASSYSFGENTEAFF; clone size: .; J gene: TRBJ1-1; V gene: TRBV6-5; D gene: .
CDR3 DNA: TGTGCCAGCGGGACTGTATACAATGAGCAGTTCTTC; CDR3 protein: CASGTVYNEQFF; clone size: .; J gene: TRBJ2-1; V gene: TRBV6-5; D gene: .
CDR3 DNA: TGCGCCAGCAGCTTCGATTTAGGGGCCCTTGAAGCTTTCTTT; CDR3 protein: CASSFDLGALEAFF; clone size: .; J gene: TRBJ1-1; V gene: TRBV5-1; D gene: .
CDR3 DNA: TGCGCCAGCAGCTTGGCGGGACAGGGGGCGCGTAACTATGGCTACACCTTC; CDR3 protein: CASSLAGQGARNYGYTF; clone size: once; J gene: TRBJ1-2; V gene: TRBV5-1; D gene: TRBD1
CDR3 DNA: TGTGCCAGCAGCTTAGGGGACGTACAGGCTATCAGCTCCTACAATGAGCAGTTCTTC; CDR3 protein: CASSLGDVQAISSYNEQFF; clone size: few; J gene: TRBJ2-1; V gene: TRBV7-8; D gene: .
CDR3 DNA: TGTGCCTGGGGACTAGCGGGGGGACCCTACGAGCAGTACTTC; CDR3 protein: CAWGLAGGPYEQYF; clone size: .; J gene: TRBJ2-7; V gene: TRBV30; D gene: TRBD2
CDR3 DNA: TGTGCCAGCAGTCTCCGGGACTACAATGAGCAGTTCTTC; CDR3 protein: CASSLRDYNEQFF; clone size: .; J gene: TRBJ2-1; V gene: TRBV25-1; D gene: .
CDR3 DNA: TGTGCCTGGAGTGTGGATACGCAGTATTTT; CDR3 protein: CAWSVDTQYF; clone size: .; J gene: TRBJ2-3; V gene: TRBV30; D gene: .
CDR3 DNA: TGTGCCACCAGCAGCTCAGGGTTTAATCAGCCCCAGCATTTT; CDR3 protein: CATSSSGFNQPQHF; clone size: .; J gene: TRBJ1-5; V gene: TRBV15; D gene: .
CDR3 DNA: TGTGCCACCAGCAGAGATCGAGCGGACCACTACGAGCAGTACTTC; CDR3 protein: CATSRDRADHYEQYF; clone size: .; J gene: TRBJ2-7; V gene: TRBV15; D gene: .
CDR3 DNA: TGCGCCAGCAGTTACGATCAGGGGGCGCCGGCCACTGAAGCTTTCTTT; CDR3 protein: CASSYDQGAPATEAFF; clone size: .; J gene: TRBJ1-1; V gene: TRBV5-4; D gene: TRBD1
CDR3 DNA: TGTGCCAGCAGCCAACCTAGCGGGGGATACAATGAGCAGTTCTTC; CDR3 protein: CASSQPSGGYNEQFF; clone size: .; J gene: TRBJ2-1; V gene: TRBV9; D gene: TRBD2
CDR3 DNA: TGCGCCAGCAGCCAACGGGGGTTGCGGACAGATACGCAGTATTTT; CDR3 protein: CASSQRGLRTDTQYF; clone size: few; J gene: TRBJ2-3; V gene: TRBV4-1; D gene: .
CDR3 DNA: TGTGCCAGCAGTCGTGGGGAGGGCTACGAGCAGTACTTC; CDR3 protein: CASSRGEGYEQYF; clone size: .; J gene: TRBJ2-7; V gene: TRBV6-5; D gene: TRBD2
CDR3 DNA: TGTGCCAGCAGTTCCGCCCCCTGGACAGGGCGAAAGGGCTACACCTTC; CDR3 protein: CASSSAPWTGRKGYTF; clone size: few; J gene: TRBJ1-2; V gene: TRBV27; D gene: TRBD1
CDR3 DNA: TGTGCCAGCAGCGTAGGGGTGACTGAAGCTTTCTTT; CDR3 protein: CASSVGVTEAFF; clone size: .; J gene: TRBJ1-1; V gene: TRBV9; D gene: .